What follows are 26 T cell receptor beta chains derived from one specimen sequenced in a study of human T cells and chemical hapten exposure. TCRdb re-derived calls from the 5' RACE reads in MiXCR, one entry per CDR3 protein. The sample contains 65,000 to 90,000 distinct CDR3 sequences, less than 20% of which appear only once. Total RNA was isolated from unfractionated whole blood. The receptor source for this set is a female donor in good health.

At least ten counts were recorded for this clonotype. V usage is TRBV28 and J usage is TRBJ2-1; 10 bases are shared with TRBD2. Trimming cost V 7 bases and J 8 bases; bases outside gene matches: 5. The CDR3 runs to 13 residues. Per the germline V gene, CDR1 is MDHEN and CDR2 is SYDVKM. CDR3 sequence: CASKSGRGDEQFF. The DNA for the CDR3 is TGTGCCAGCAAAAGCGGGAGGGGGGATGAGCAGTTCTTC.

This chain joins TRBV12-3 or TRBV12-4 and TRBJ1-2; maybe TRBD1 (5 bases). V lost 6 bases and J lost 5, with 13 bases in between. This CDR3 is 13 amino acids long. The CDR3, as DNA: TGTGCCAGCAGCCTTACCGGGGGGTATGGCTACACCTTC. Protein product: CASSLTGGYGYTF.

V usage is TRBV6-2 or TRBV6-3 and J usage is TRBJ2-6; 9 bases align to TRBD1. With 6 bases clipped from V and 4 bases from J, the junction kept 10 bases outside the gene matches. Germline V gene sequence: CDR1 MNHEY, CDR2 SVGEGT. The CDR3 is 17 amino acids. CDR3 protein: CASSLGTGMRGANVLTF. The CDR3 DNA is TGTGCCAGCAGCCTCGGGACAGGGATGCGAGGGGCCAACGTCCTGACTTTC.

With regard to this clonotype: Relative to the germline gene, one junction end is altered; a read error may explain this. The chain recombines TRBV28 with TRBJ1-2; D not certain. Germline V gives CDR1 MDHEN, CDR2 SYDVKM. The CDR3 is made up of 8 amino acids. The CDR3 loop is CASSYHPF. CDR3 coding DNA: TGTGCCAGCAGTTATCACCCTTTC.

This chain joins TRBV20-1 and TRBJ2-7, with 10 bases matching TRBD2. The CDR3 is 14 residues long. The ends lost 3 bases at V and 2 bases at J; junction bases unmatched: 4. The germline gives CDR1 DFQATT, CDR2 SNEGSKA (reference sequence). The CDR3 nucleotides are TGCAGTGCTAGTAGGCTAGCGGGGGCCTACGAGCAGTACTTC. This translates into CSASRLAGAYEQYF.

This clonotype was seen more than once but under ten times. The chain links TRBV7-6 to TRBJ2-1, with 7 bases lining up with TRBD2. Germline V gene data show CDR1 as SGHVS and CDR2 as FNYEAQ. The CDR3 is made up of 16 amino acids. V lost 5 bases and J lost 10; bases outside the gene matches: 17. The CDR3: CASSADSLAGGGEQFF. CDR3 sequence (DNA): TGTGCCAGCAGCGCCGACTCATTAGCGGGCGGAGGGGAGCAGTTCTTC.

At least ten counts were recorded for this clonotype. The chain couples TRBV6-2 or TRBV6-3 to TRBJ1-6, with 7 bases identical to TRBD1. The CDR3 runs 14 residues. In germline, CDR1 is MNHEY, CDR2 SVGEGT. The V and J ends lost 6 bases and 10 bases, in that order; junction bases with no gene match: 9. CDR3 in DNA: TGTGCCAGCAGCCCTCAGGGGGTAGACTCACCCCTCCACTTT. Its protein is CASSPQGVDSPLHF.

The chain couples TRBV29-1 to TRBJ1-2; 7 bases are shared with TRBD1. The CDR3 loop spans 12 amino acids. Per the germline V gene, CDR1 is SQVTM and CDR2 is ANQGSEA. The V segment lost 1 base and the J segment 8 bases; nucleotides outside the gene matches: 4. In DNA form, the CDR3 reads TGCAGCGTTGAAGGACAGGGCGAAGGCTACACCTTC. Translation gives CSVEGQGEGYTF. The full variable domain, completed using reference TRBV29-1 and TRBJ1-2, is SAVISQKPSRDICQRGTSLTIQCQVDSQVTMMFWYRQQPGQSLTLIATANQGSEATYESGFVIDKFPISRPNLTFSTLTVSNMSPEDSSIYLCSVEGQGEGYTFGSGTRLTVV.

The chain uses TRBV14 and TRBJ2-3; D is possibly TRBD1 or TRBD2 (5 bases each). CDR3 length: 20 residues. Germline V gene lookup returns CDR1 SGHDN and CDR2 FVKESK. Trimming left V 1 base short and J 2 bases short, with 25 bases between. CDR3 sequence (DNA): TGTGCCAGCAGCCAAGTTCCGAGTGACGGGGCTCCCCCCCACACAGATACGCAGTATTTT. It translates to CASSQVPSDGAPPHTDTQYF.

Only a few counts were recorded for this clonotype. The J gene is TRBJ2-1, the V gene TRBV5-1, with TRBD2 as a possible D gene (7 bases). The CDR3 covers 15 residues. Germline CDR1 reads SGHRS; CDR2 reads YFSETQ. Trimming stripped 0 bases from V and 8 bases from J, with 15 bases between. This chain's CDR3 is CASSLAPGGYYEQFF. The CDR3 DNA reads as TGCGCCAGCAGCTTGGCTCCGGGGGGCTATTATGAGCAGTTCTTC.

This clonotype was seen a few times. J is TRBJ2-1 and V is TRBV7-2; 7 positions agree with TRBD2. With V trimmed by 0 bases and J by 6 bases, 2 bases remained unmatched. Germline V gene sequence: CDR1 SGHTA, CDR2 FQGNSA. This CDR3 is built from 14 residues. The CDR3 nucleotides read TGTGCCAGCAGCTTAGCCCGGACTAGCAATGAGCAGTTCTTC. Its translation is CASSLARTSNEQFF.

The V and J genes are TRBV5-1 and TRBJ2-7; no clear D. V lost 1 base, J lost 2 bases, and 7 bases lay in between. The CDR3 runs to 13 residues. CDR1 is SGHRS and CDR2 is YFSETQ in the germline V gene. CDR3 loop: CASSLYEPYEQYF. The CDR3 bases are TGCGCCAGCAGCTTGTATGAACCCTACGAGCAGTACTTC.

The chain combines TRBV28 with TRBJ2-7; 7 bases match TRBD1. Per germline, CDR1 MDHEN and CDR2 SYDVKM. The CDR3 extends over 14 amino acids. Germline trimming cut 4 bases from V and 5 bases from J; bases unmatched to any gene: 8. The chain's CDR3 is CASSYPGGSHEQYF. The DNA of the CDR3 is TGTGCCAGCAGTTATCCAGGGGGTTCCCACGAGCAGTACTTC.

V usage is TRBV28 and J usage is TRBJ2-1; D might be TRBD2 (6 bases). Per germline, CDR1 MDHEN and CDR2 SYDVKM. Deletions cut 5 bases from V and 0 bases from J, with 8 bases between. This CDR3 spans 14 amino acids. The CDR3 sequence is CASSRGSSYNEQFF. CDR3 nucleotides: TGTGCCAGCAGTCGGGGGAGCTCCTACAATGAGCAGTTCTTC. Looking up the rest from reference TRBV28 and TRBJ2-1 gives the full variable domain: DVKVTQSSRYLVKRTGEKVFLECVQDMDHENMFWYRQDPGLGLRLIYFSYDVKMKEKGDIPEGYSVSREKKERFSLILESASTNQTSMYLCASSRGSSYNEQFFGPGTRLTVL.

The chain employs TRBV27 and TRBJ2-7; D is unresolved. From germline, CDR1 is MNHEY and CDR2 SMNVEV (reference sequence). CDR3 size: 14 residues. V was pared by 3 bases and J by 3 bases, with 12 bases between. CDR3 protein: CASSFGEQLYEQYF. The DNA of the CDR3 is TGTGCCAGCAGTTTCGGAGAGCAACTCTACGAGCAGTACTTC.

The gene calls are TRBV29-1 and TRBJ2-2, with D perhaps TRBD1 (6 bases). The V end lost 6 bases, the J end lost 6 bases, and 11 bases lay between the germline ends. This CDR3 has 12 amino acids. Germline assignment: CDR1 SQVTM and CDR2 ANQGSEA. CDR3 sequence: CSVVDSSGELFF. CDR3 coding DNA: TGCAGCGTCGTGGACAGCTCCGGGGAGCTGTTTTTT.

The rearrangement joins TRBV20-1 to TRBJ2-7; TRBD1 agrees at 8 bases. The CDR3 totals 13 residues. The germline V gene encodes CDR1 DFQATT and CDR2 SNEGSKA (reference sequence). V was clipped by 5 bases and J by 2 bases; unmatched bases: 5. The CDR3 DNA reads as TGCAGTGCTGGGGACAGGTCCCCCTACGAGCAGTACTTC. This sequence encodes CSAGDRSPYEQYF.

This clonotype has only a few counts. This chain joins TRBV29-1 and TRBJ1-1, with unresolved D. There are 14 residues in the CDR3. The germline CDR1 and CDR2 sequences are SQVTM and ANQGSEA. V was cut by 7 bases and J by 7 bases, with 22 bases left in between. DNA for the CDR3: TGCAGCGGTGACTCCAGAGACGGAGGAGGTGAAGCTTTCTTT. Encoded protein: CSGDSRDGGGEAFF. The full variable domain, in which reference TRBV29-1 and TRBJ1-1 provide the parts outside the CDR3, is SAVISQKPSRDICQRGTSLTIQCQVDSQVTMMFWYRQQPGQSLTLIATANQGSEATYESGFVIDKFPISRPNLTFSTLTVSNMSPEDSSIYLCSGDSRDGGGEAFFGQGTRLTVV.

The sample holds a few counts of this clonotype. The chain couples TRBV20-1 to TRBJ2-6, with a weak D call TRBD1 (6 bases). V shed 5 bases and J shed 1 base, with 15 bases lying between them. There are 16 residues in the CDR3. Germline CDR1 reads DFQATT; CDR2 reads SNEGSKA (reference sequence). The CDR3 sequence: CSAFGTRPSGANVLTF. The CDR3 nucleotides are TGCAGTGCTTTTGGGACAAGGCCTTCTGGGGCCAACGTCCTGACTTTC.

This clonotype was detected a few times. V usage is TRBV5-1 and J usage is TRBJ1-3; possible D gene TRBD1, 5 bases. CDR3 length equals 15 residues. The V end lost 4 bases, the J end lost 1 base, and 12 bases lay between the germline ends. The V gene's germline CDR1 is SGHRS and CDR2 YFSETQ. CDR3 nucleotides: TGCGCCAGCAGCGTGGGGGAGCCTTCTGGAAACACCATATATTTT. As protein: CASSVGEPSGNTIYF.

This sequence joins TRBV18 and TRBJ2-7; a weak D match, TRBD1 (5 bases). With 3 bases removed from V and 6 bases from J, the gap between germline ends came to 15 bases. The CDR3 is 14 amino acids. Per the germline V gene, CDR1 is KGHSH and CDR2 is LQKENI. CDR3 sequence reads: CASSPDSQGREQYF. As DNA, the CDR3 is TGTGCCAGCTCACCCGATTCTCAGGGCCGCGAGCAGTACTTC.

This clonotype appeared a few times. The chain combines TRBV13 with TRBJ2-3; tentatively, D is TRBD2 (5 bases). The CDR3 loop spans 14 amino acids. Trimming took off 5 bases at V and 3 bases at J, with 12 bases between the two ends. Germline V gives CDR1 PRHDT, CDR2 FYEKMQ (reference sequence). The CDR3 sequence is CASSQSLATDTQYF. CDR3 DNA sequence: TGTGCCAGCAGCCAGTCCCTAGCAACAGATACGCAGTATTTT.

In its sample, this clonotype was seen many times. In DNA form, the CDR3 reads TGTGCCAGCAGTTACTCATCGGGAGACTGGTACGAGCAGTACTTC. Translation: CASSYSSGDWYEQYF. The gene calls are TRBV6-5 and TRBJ2-7; a possible D gene is TRBD2 (6 bases). Looked up from germline, CDR1 is MNHEY and CDR2 is SVGAGI. Between the trimmed V and J ends, which lost 0 bases and 4 bases, there was a span of 13 bases. This CDR3 is built from 15 residues.

This clonotype was counted only a few times. The chain is built from TRBV20-1 and TRBJ2-5; 9 nucleotides line up with TRBD2. With V trimmed by 5 bases and J by 5 bases, 12 bases remained unmatched. This CDR3 has 15 amino acids. In germline, CDR1 is DFQATT, CDR2 SNEGSKA (reference sequence). As DNA, the CDR3 is TGCAGTGCTCGTCTACTTAGCGGGAGTCCCGAGACCCAGTACTTC. Encoded protein: CSARLLSGSPETQYF.

This clonotype was seen a handful of times. The chain uses TRBV28 and TRBJ2-7; D gene ambiguous. The ends were cut back, 2 bases at V and 6 bases at J, with 14 bases in the middle. Germline V lookup: CDR1 MDHEN, CDR2 SYDVKM. This CDR3 spans 14 amino acids. The CDR3 coding sequence is TGTGCCAGCAGTTTAAGTACCATTATGGGCGAGCAGTACTTC. This encodes CASSLSTIMGEQYF. Looking up the rest from reference TRBV28 and TRBJ2-7 gives the full variable domain: DVKVTQSSRYLVKRTGEKVFLECVQDMDHENMFWYRQDPGLGLRLIYFSYDVKMKEKGDIPEGYSVSREKKERFSLILESASTNQTSMYLCASSLSTIMGEQYFGPGTRLTVT.

Only a few counts were recorded for this clonotype. This chain joins TRBV4-3 and TRBJ2-3; no definite D call. The length of the CDR3 is 15 residues. Germline V gene data show CDR1 as LGHNA and CDR2 as YSLEER. The V and J ends lost 4 bases and 6 bases respectively, with 17 bases between them. The CDR3: CASSPGIGYADTQYF. The CDR3 coding sequence is TGCGCCAGCAGCCCAGGCATAGGGTACGCGGATACGCAGTATTTT.